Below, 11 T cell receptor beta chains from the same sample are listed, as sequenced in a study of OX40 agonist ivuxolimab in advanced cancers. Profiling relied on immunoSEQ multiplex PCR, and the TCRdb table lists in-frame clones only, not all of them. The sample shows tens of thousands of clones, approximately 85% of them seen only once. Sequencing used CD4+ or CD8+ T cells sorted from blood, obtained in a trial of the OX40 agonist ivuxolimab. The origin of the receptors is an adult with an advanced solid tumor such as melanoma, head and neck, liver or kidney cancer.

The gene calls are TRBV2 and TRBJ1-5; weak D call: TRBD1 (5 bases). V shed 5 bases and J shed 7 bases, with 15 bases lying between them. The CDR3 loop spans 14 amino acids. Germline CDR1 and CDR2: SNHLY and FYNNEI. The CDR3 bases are TGTGCCAGCAGTCCCCCCCCGGGGGTACAGCCCCAGCATTTT. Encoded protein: CASSPPPGVQPQHF.

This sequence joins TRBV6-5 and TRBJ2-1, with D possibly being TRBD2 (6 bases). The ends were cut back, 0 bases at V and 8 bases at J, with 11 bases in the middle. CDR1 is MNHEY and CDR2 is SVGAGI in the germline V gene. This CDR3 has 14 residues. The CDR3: CASSYSVGGDEQFF. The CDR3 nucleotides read TGTGCCAGCAGTTACTCGGTCGGGGGAGATGAGCAGTTCTTC.

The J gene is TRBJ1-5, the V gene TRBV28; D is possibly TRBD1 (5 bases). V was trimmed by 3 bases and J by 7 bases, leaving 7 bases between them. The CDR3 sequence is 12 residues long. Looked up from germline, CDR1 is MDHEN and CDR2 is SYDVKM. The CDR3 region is CASSFGAQPQHF. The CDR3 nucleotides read TGTGCCAGCAGTTTCGGGGCGCAGCCCCAGCATTTT.

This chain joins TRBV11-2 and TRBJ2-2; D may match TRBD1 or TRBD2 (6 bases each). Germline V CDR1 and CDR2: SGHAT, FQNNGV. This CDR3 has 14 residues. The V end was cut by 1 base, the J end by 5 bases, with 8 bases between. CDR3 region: CASSLGGATGELFF. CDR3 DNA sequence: TGTGCCAGCAGCTTAGGGGGGGCAACCGGGGAGCTGTTTTTT.

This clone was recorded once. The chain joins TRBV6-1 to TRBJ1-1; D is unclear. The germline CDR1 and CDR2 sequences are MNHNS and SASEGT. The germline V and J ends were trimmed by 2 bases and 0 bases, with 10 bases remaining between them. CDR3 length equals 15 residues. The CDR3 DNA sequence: TGTGCCAGCAGTGAAATTACAGAAATGAACACTGAAGCTTTCTTT. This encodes CASSEITEMNTEAFF.

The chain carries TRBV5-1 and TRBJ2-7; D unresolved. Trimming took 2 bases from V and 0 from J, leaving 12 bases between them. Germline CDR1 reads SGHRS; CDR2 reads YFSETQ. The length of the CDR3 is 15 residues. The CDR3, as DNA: TGCGCCAGCAGCTTTATTCCCCTGAGCTCCTACGAGCAGTACTTC. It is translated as CASSFIPLSSYEQYF.

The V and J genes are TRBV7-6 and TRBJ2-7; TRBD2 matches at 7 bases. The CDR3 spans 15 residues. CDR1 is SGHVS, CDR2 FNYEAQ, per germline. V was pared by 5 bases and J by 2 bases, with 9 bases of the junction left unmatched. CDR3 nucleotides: TGTGCCAGCAGCACAATAGCGGGCGGTACCTACGAGCAGTACTTC. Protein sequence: CASSTIAGGTYEQYF.

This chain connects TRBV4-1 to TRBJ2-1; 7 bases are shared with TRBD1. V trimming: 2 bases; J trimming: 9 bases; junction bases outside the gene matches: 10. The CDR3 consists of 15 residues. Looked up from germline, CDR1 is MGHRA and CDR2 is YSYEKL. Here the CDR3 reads CASSQPRQGVIEQFF. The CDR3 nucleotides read TGCGCCAGCAGCCAACCGCGACAGGGTGTGATTGAGCAGTTCTTC.

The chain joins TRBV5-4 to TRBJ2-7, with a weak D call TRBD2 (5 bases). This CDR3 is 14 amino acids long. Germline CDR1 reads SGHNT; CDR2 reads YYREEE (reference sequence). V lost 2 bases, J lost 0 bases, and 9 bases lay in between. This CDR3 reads CASSFGLGSYEQYF. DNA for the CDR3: TGTGCCAGCAGCTTCGGACTGGGCTCCTACGAGCAGTACTTC.

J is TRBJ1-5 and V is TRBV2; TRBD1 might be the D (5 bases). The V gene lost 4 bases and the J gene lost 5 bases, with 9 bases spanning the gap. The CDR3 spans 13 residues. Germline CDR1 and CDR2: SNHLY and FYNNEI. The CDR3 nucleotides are TGTGCCAGCAGTGGGGGGGGAGATCAGCCCCAGCATTTT. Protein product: CASSGGGDQPQHF.

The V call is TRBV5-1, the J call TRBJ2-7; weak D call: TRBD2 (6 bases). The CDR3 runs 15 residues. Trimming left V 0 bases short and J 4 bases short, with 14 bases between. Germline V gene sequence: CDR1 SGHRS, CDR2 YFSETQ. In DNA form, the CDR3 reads TGCGCCAGCAGCTTGGAGGCGGGATTGGGGTACGAGCAGTACTTC. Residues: CASSLEAGLGYEQYF.